The rows below give T cell receptor beta chains drawn from one sample of a study of blood T cell repertoires in COVID-19. The table came from immunoSEQ multiplex PCR; TCRdb's copy has only in-frame clones and leaves some out. The sample carries a few hundred thousand clones, about 79% recorded once. Sequencing used peripheral blood. These receptors all stem from a man between 35 and 55 years old who had recovered from COVID-19. Each CDR3 is given with its conserved first and last residue. Fields, in order: J gene, V gene, clone size, D gene, CDR3 protein, CDR3 DNA. The D gene is left open where the match is weak. Some rows mark clone size as missing; the rest say once, few, many or name a class of expanded clone.

j_gene: TRBJ2-1; v_gene: TRBV3-1/TRBV3-2; abundance: .; d_gene: .; CDR3aa: CASSHRGNYNEQFF; CDR3nt: TGTGCCAGCAGCCACCGGGGAAATTACAATGAGCAGTTCTTC
j_gene: TRBJ1-2; v_gene: TRBV4-3; abundance: .; d_gene: TRBD1; CDR3aa: CASSQTTGYGGYTF; CDR3nt: TGCGCCAGCAGCCAAACGACAGGGTACGGGGGCTACACCTTC
j_gene: TRBJ2-1; v_gene: TRBV5-1; abundance: .; d_gene: .; CDR3aa: CASRTGTGDEQFF; CDR3nt: TGCGCCAGCAGAACCGGGACGGGGGATGAGCAGTTCTTC
j_gene: TRBJ1-2; v_gene: TRBV3-1/TRBV3-2; abundance: .; d_gene: .; CDR3aa: CASSQDPWGGGYTF; CDR3nt: TGTGCCAGCAGCCAAGATCCATGGGGCGGTGGCTACACCTTC
j_gene: TRBJ2-3; v_gene: TRBV29-1; abundance: .; d_gene: TRBD1; CDR3aa: CSVEGTGVTDTQYF; CDR3nt: TGCAGCGTTGAGGGGACAGGGGTGACAGATACGCAGTATTTT
j_gene: TRBJ2-7; v_gene: TRBV30; abundance: .; d_gene: .; CDR3aa: CAWSGQTKRSYEQYF; CDR3nt: TGTGCCTGGAGTGGGCAGACTAAGCGGAGTTACGAGCAGTACTTC
j_gene: TRBJ1-2; v_gene: TRBV5-1; abundance: .; d_gene: TRBD1; CDR3aa: CASRGQGVSNYGYTF; CDR3nt: TGCGCCAGCAGGGGACAGGGGGTATCTAACTATGGCTACACCTTC
j_gene: TRBJ1-1; v_gene: TRBV2; abundance: once; d_gene: TRBD1; CDR3aa: CASSLTGGSRMAEAFF; CDR3nt: TGTGCCAGCAGCTTGACAGGGGGTAGCAGGATGGCTGAAGCTTTCTTT
j_gene: TRBJ2-5; v_gene: TRBV4-3; abundance: .; d_gene: .; CDR3aa: CASSQGIGVDSGTQYF; CDR3nt: TGCGCCAGCAGCCAAGGCATAGGGGTAGACTCCGGGACCCAGTACTTC
j_gene: TRBJ2-2; v_gene: TRBV27; abundance: few; d_gene: TRBD2; CDR3aa: CASSLGGRGTGELFF; CDR3nt: TGTGCCAGCAGTTTGGGGGGGAGGGGCACCGGGGAGCTGTTTTTT
j_gene: TRBJ2-5; v_gene: TRBV7-2; abundance: .; d_gene: .; CDR3aa: CASAPREIPETQYF; CDR3nt: TGTGCCAGCGCCCCACGGGAAATCCCAGAGACCCAGTACTTC
j_gene: TRBJ2-2; v_gene: TRBV5-5; abundance: .; d_gene: TRBD2; CDR3aa: CASSPKLAGGDTGELFF; CDR3nt: TGTGCCAGCAGCCCGAAATTAGCGGGGGGAGACACCGGGGAGCTGTTTTTT
j_gene: TRBJ2-7; v_gene: TRBV20-1; abundance: .; d_gene: TRBD1; CDR3aa: CSGGQFYEQYF; CDR3nt: TGCAGTGGGGGACAGTTCTACGAGCAGTACTTC
j_gene: TRBJ2-1; v_gene: TRBV9; abundance: .; d_gene: .; CDR3aa: CASSVDWESSYNEQFF; CDR3nt: TGTGCCAGCAGCGTAGATTGGGAGAGCTCCTACAATGAGCAGTTCTTC
j_gene: TRBJ2-5; v_gene: TRBV4-1; abundance: .; d_gene: .; CDR3aa: CASSRAPAGETQYF; CDR3nt: TGCGCCAGCAGCCGGGCCCCCGCTGGGGAGACCCAGTACTTC
j_gene: TRBJ2-7; v_gene: TRBV29-1; abundance: once; d_gene: TRBD2; CDR3aa: CSVAPWGLAGKYEQYF; CDR3nt: TGCAGCGTGGCACCCTGGGGACTAGCGGGCAAATACGAGCAGTACTTC
j_gene: TRBJ2-5; v_gene: TRBV20-1; abundance: .; d_gene: .; CDR3aa: CSASPPQQQETQYF; CDR3nt: TGCAGTGCTAGTCCCCCACAGCAACAAGAGACCCAGTACTTC
j_gene: TRBJ1-4; v_gene: TRBV5-6; abundance: .; d_gene: .; CDR3aa: CASSGTGWSNEKLFF; CDR3nt: TGTGCCAGCAGCGGTACAGGGTGGTCGAATGAAAAACTGTTTTTT
j_gene: TRBJ1-5; v_gene: TRBV6-1; abundance: few; d_gene: TRBD1; CDR3aa: CASSEDLGQRHQPQHF; CDR3nt: TGTGCCAGCAGTGAGGACTTGGGACAGCGGCACCAGCCCCAGCATTTT
j_gene: TRBJ2-1; v_gene: TRBV9; abundance: .; d_gene: TRBD2; CDR3aa: CASSVTPGLAGVEQFF; CDR3nt: TGTGCCAGCAGCGTGACACCGGGACTAGCGGGAGTTGAGCAGTTCTTC
j_gene: TRBJ2-3; v_gene: TRBV19; abundance: .; d_gene: TRBD2; CDR3aa: CASSIPTSGGTDTQYF; CDR3nt: TGTGCCAGTAGTATTCCAACTAGCGGGGGCACAGATACGCAGTATTTT
j_gene: TRBJ2-1; v_gene: TRBV2; abundance: .; d_gene: .; CDR3aa: CASSESESQVRSRQFF; CDR3nt: TGTGCCAGCAGTGAGTCTGAGTCCCAAGTTAGGAGCCGGCAGTTCTTC
j_gene: TRBJ2-2; v_gene: TRBV19; abundance: .; d_gene: .; CDR3aa: CASRGANTNTGELFF; CDR3nt: TGTGCCAGTAGAGGGGCCAACACGAACACCGGGGAGCTGTTTTTT
j_gene: TRBJ1-1; v_gene: TRBV18; abundance: .; d_gene: TRBD1; CDR3aa: CASSPGTGAEAFF; CDR3nt: TGTGCCAGCTCACCCGGGACAGGGGCTGAAGCTTTCTTT
j_gene: TRBJ1-2; v_gene: TRBV5-1; abundance: .; d_gene: .; CDR3aa: CASSLASRNKNYGYTF; CDR3nt: TGCGCCAGCAGCTTGGCGTCGCGGAACAAGAACTATGGCTACACCTTC
j_gene: TRBJ2-1; v_gene: TRBV5-1; abundance: .; d_gene: TRBD2; CDR3aa: CASSAPASGSYNEQFF; CDR3nt: TGCGCCAGCAGCGCCCCTGCTAGCGGGTCCTACAATGAGCAGTTCTTC
j_gene: TRBJ2-7; v_gene: TRBV6-4; abundance: .; d_gene: TRBD2; CDR3aa: CASSVSGGRSYEQYF; CDR3nt: TGTGCCAGCAGTGTAAGCGGGGGGCGCTCCTACGAGCAGTACTTC
j_gene: TRBJ2-7; v_gene: TRBV19; abundance: .; d_gene: .; CDR3aa: CASSEQVSSYEQYF; CDR3nt: TGTGCCAGTAGTGAACAGGTGTCTTCCTACGAGCAGTACTTC
j_gene: TRBJ2-3; v_gene: TRBV19; abundance: .; d_gene: TRBD1; CDR3aa: CASSMGQYLDTQYF; CDR3nt: TGTGCCAGTAGTATGGGACAGTACCTCGATACGCAGTATTTT
j_gene: TRBJ2-3; v_gene: TRBV11-3; abundance: .; d_gene: TRBD2; CDR3aa: CASSLLVAGGTDTQYF; CDR3nt: TGTGCCAGCAGCTTATTGGTAGCGGGGGGGACAGATACGCAGTATTTT
j_gene: TRBJ1-2; v_gene: TRBV20-1; abundance: many; d_gene: TRBD1; CDR3aa: CSASFPGQGNYGYTF; CDR3nt: TGCAGTGCTAGTTTCCCGGGACAGGGAAACTATGGCTACACCTTC
j_gene: TRBJ1-1; v_gene: TRBV18; abundance: .; d_gene: TRBD1; CDR3aa: CASSTYRGVNTEAFF; CDR3nt: TGTGCCAGCTCAACCTACAGGGGAGTGAACACTGAAGCTTTCTTT
j_gene: TRBJ1-4; v_gene: TRBV3-1/TRBV3-2; abundance: .; d_gene: .; CDR3aa: CASSQAGAANEKLFF; CDR3nt: TGTGCCAGCAGCCAAGCTGGGGCAGCTAATGAAAAACTGTTTTTT
j_gene: TRBJ2-7; v_gene: TRBV27; abundance: .; d_gene: TRBD2; CDR3aa: CASSPKTSGTQSAYEQYF; CDR3nt: TGTGCCAGCAGTCCCAAGACTAGCGGGACTCAATCCGCCTACGAGCAGTACTTC
j_gene: TRBJ1-6; v_gene: TRBV3-1/TRBV3-2; abundance: few; d_gene: .; CDR3aa: CASSQGVGSPLHF; CDR3nt: TGTGCCAGCAGCCAAGGTGTCGGGTCACCCCTCCACTTT
j_gene: TRBJ1-2; v_gene: TRBV7-9; abundance: .; d_gene: .; CDR3aa: CASSAANYGYTF; CDR3nt: TGTGCCAGCAGCGCCGCGAACTATGGCTACACCTTC
j_gene: TRBJ2-2; v_gene: TRBV9; abundance: .; d_gene: .; CDR3aa: CASSVGGGGAIANTGELFF; CDR3nt: TGTGCCAGCAGCGTAGGTGGGGGAGGAGCCATCGCGAACACCGGGGAGCTGTTTTTT
j_gene: TRBJ2-3; v_gene: TRBV29-1; abundance: .; d_gene: .; CDR3aa: CSVDLGGLSTDTQYF; CDR3nt: TGCAGCGTTGATTTGGGGGGACTTAGCACAGATACGCAGTATTTT
j_gene: TRBJ1-1; v_gene: TRBV6-2/TRBV6-3; abundance: .; d_gene: TRBD1; CDR3aa: CASSSFTDRTWNTEAFF; CDR3nt: TGTGCCAGCAGTTCCTTTACGGACAGGACCTGGAACACTGAAGCTTTCTTT
j_gene: TRBJ2-5; v_gene: TRBV5-1; abundance: .; d_gene: .; CDR3aa: CASSRTLAYETQYF; CDR3nt: TGCGCCAGCAGCCGTACTCTCGCGTACGAGACCCAGTACTTC
j_gene: TRBJ2-2; v_gene: TRBV9; abundance: .; d_gene: TRBD2; CDR3aa: CASSPRRGGSTGELFF; CDR3nt: TGTGCCAGCAGCCCCCGGCGGGGGGGGAGCACCGGGGAGCTGTTTTTT
j_gene: TRBJ2-3; v_gene: TRBV5-6; abundance: .; d_gene: TRBD2; CDR3aa: CASSLGLARTDTQYF; CDR3nt: TGTGCCAGCAGCTTGGGACTAGCGAGAACAGATACGCAGTATTTT
j_gene: TRBJ1-2; v_gene: TRBV6-5; abundance: .; d_gene: .; CDR3aa: CAVRTGRDGYTF; CDR3nt: TGTGCCGTACGTACAGGGAGGGATGGCTACACCTTC
j_gene: TRBJ2-5; v_gene: TRBV5-1; abundance: .; d_gene: TRBD1; CDR3aa: CASSRDSQETQYF; CDR3nt: TGCGCCAGCAGCAGGGACAGTCAAGAGACCCAGTACTTC
j_gene: TRBJ2-3; v_gene: TRBV13; abundance: .; d_gene: .; CDR3aa: CASSKVAETDTQYF; CDR3nt: TGTGCCAGCAGCAAGGTCGCGGAGACAGATACGCAGTATTTT
j_gene: TRBJ2-7; v_gene: TRBV2; abundance: .; d_gene: TRBD1; CDR3aa: CASSELFGDRTFYEQYF; CDR3nt: TGTGCCAGCAGTGAACTTTTTGGGGACAGGACCTTTTACGAGCAGTACTTC
j_gene: TRBJ1-6; v_gene: TRBV18; abundance: once; d_gene: .; CDR3aa: CASSRGQYNSPLHF; CDR3nt: TGTGCCAGCTCCCGTGGACAGTATAATTCACCCCTCCACTTT